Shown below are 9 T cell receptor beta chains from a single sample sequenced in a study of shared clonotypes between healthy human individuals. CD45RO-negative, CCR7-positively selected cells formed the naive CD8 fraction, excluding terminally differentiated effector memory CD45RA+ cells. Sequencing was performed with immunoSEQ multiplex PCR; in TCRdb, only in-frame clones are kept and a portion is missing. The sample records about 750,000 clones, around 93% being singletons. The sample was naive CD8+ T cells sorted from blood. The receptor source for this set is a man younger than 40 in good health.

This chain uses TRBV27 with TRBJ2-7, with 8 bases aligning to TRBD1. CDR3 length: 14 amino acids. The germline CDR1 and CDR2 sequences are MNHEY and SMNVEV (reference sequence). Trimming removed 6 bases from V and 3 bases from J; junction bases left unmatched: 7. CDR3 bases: TGTGCCAGCAGCTTCACCGGGACAGGCTACGAGCAGTACTTC. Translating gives CASSFTGTGYEQYF.

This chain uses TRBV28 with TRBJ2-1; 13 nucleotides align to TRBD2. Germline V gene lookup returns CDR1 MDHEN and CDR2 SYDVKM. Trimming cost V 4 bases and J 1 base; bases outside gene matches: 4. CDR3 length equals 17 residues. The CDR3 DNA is TGTGCCAGCAGTTCAGGACTAGCGGGAGAGTCCTACAATGAGCAGTTCTTC. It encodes CASSSGLAGESYNEQFF.

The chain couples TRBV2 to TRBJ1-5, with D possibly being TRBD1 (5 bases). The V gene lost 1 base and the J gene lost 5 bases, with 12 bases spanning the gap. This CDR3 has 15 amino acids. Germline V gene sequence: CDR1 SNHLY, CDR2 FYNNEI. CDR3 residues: CASSEGDLGDQPQHF. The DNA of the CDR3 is TGTGCCAGCAGTGAAGGGGACCTCGGGGATCAGCCCCAGCATTTT.

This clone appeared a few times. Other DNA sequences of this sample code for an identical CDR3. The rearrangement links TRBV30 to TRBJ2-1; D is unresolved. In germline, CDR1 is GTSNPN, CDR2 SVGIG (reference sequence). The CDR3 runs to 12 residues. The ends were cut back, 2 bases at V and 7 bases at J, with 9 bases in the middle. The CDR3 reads CAWSPGGNEQFF. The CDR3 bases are TGTGCCTGGAGTCCGGGTGGTAATGAGCAGTTCTTC.

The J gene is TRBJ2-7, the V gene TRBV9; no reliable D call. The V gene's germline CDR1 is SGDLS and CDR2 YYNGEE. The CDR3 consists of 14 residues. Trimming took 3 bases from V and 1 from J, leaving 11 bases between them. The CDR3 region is CASSAESGSYEQYF. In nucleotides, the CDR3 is TGTGCCAGCAGCGCCGAAAGTGGATCCTACGAGCAGTACTTC.

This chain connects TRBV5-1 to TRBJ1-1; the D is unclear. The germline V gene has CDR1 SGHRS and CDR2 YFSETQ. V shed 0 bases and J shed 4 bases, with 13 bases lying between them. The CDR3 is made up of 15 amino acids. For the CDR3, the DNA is TGCGCCAGCAGCTTGGGAATCTCGACCCCCACTGAAGCTTTCTTT. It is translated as CASSLGISTPTEAFF.

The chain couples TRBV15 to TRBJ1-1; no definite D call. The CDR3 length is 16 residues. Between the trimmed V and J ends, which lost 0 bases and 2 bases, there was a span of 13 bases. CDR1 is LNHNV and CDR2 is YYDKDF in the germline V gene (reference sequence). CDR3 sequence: CATSRDHQSTNTEAFF. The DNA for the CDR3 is TGTGCCACCAGCAGAGATCACCAGAGCACCAACACTGAAGCTTTCTTT. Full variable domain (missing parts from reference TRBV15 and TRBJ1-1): DAMVIQNPRYQVTQFGKPVTLSCSQTLNHNVMYWYQQKSSQAPKLLFHYYDKDFNNEADTPDNFQSRRPNTSFCFLDIRSPGLGDTAMYLCATSRDHQSTNTEAFFGQGTRLTVV.

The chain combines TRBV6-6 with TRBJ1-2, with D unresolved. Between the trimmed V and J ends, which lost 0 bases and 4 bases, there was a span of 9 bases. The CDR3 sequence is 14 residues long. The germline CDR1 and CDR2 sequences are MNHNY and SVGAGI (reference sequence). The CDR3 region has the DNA TGTGCCAGCAGTTACTCGCCGGGCACCTATGGCTACACCTTC. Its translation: CASSYSPGTYGYTF.

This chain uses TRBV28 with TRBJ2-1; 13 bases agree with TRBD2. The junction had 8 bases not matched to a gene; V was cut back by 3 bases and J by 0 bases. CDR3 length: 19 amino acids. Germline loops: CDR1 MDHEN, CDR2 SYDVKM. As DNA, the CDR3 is TGTGCCAGCAGTTTGCCGGGACTAGCGGGACAAATCTCCTACAATGAGCAGTTCTTC. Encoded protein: CASSLPGLAGQISYNEQFF.